Listed below are T cell receptor beta chains from one sample, sequenced in a study of shared clonotypes between healthy human individuals. The repertoire was sequenced with immunoSEQ multiplex PCR; TCRdb's copy has only in-frame clones and lacks some. The repertoire holds under 2,000,000 clones, with roughly 94% as singletons. Material for sequencing was naive CD8+ T cells sorted from blood. All receptors derive from a man younger than 30 in good health. CDR3s include the opening cysteine and the closing phenylalanine or tryptophan. The D gene is left open where the match is weak. Some rows have no size entry. The others give once, few or many, or a class for an expanded clone.

j_call: TRBJ1-5; d_call: .; v_call: TRBV6-6; clone_size: .; cdr3_aa: CASSTRDAALLPQHF; cdr3_nt: TGTGCCAGCAGTACCCGGGACGCCGCCCTGTTACCCCAGCATTTT
j_call: TRBJ2-5; d_call: .; v_call: TRBV13; clone_size: .; cdr3_aa: CASSQSQDAEETQYF; cdr3_nt: TGTGCCAGCAGCCAATCCCAGGACGCCGAAGAGACCCAGTACTTC
j_call: TRBJ2-1; d_call: .; v_call: TRBV2; clone_size: .; cdr3_aa: CASRVNEQFF; cdr3_nt: TGTGCCAGCAGAGTAAATGAGCAGTTCTTC
j_call: TRBJ2-3; d_call: TRBD2; v_call: TRBV9; clone_size: .; cdr3_aa: CASSKLAGGFAGDTQYF; cdr3_nt: TGTGCCAGCAGCAAACTAGCGGGGGGTTTTGCGGGCGATACGCAGTATTTT
j_call: TRBJ1-1; d_call: .; v_call: TRBV9; clone_size: .; cdr3_aa: CASSVGGTKTEAFF; cdr3_nt: TGTGCCAGCAGCGTAGGAGGAACGAAGACTGAAGCTTTCTTT
j_call: TRBJ2-1; d_call: .; v_call: TRBV6-5; clone_size: once; cdr3_aa: CAGSAGGNEQFF; cdr3_nt: TGTGCCGGCAGTGCAGGGGGGAATGAGCAGTTCTTC
j_call: TRBJ2-7; d_call: .; v_call: TRBV7-2; clone_size: .; cdr3_aa: CASSLNSYEQYF; cdr3_nt: TGTGCCAGCAGCCTCAATTCTTACGAGCAGTACTTC
j_call: TRBJ2-7; d_call: .; v_call: TRBV4-1; clone_size: .; cdr3_aa: CASSQVIHGFQGGYEQYF; cdr3_nt: TGCGCCAGCAGCCAAGTGATTCATGGGTTCCAGGGGGGATACGAGCAGTACTTC
j_call: TRBJ1-6; d_call: .; v_call: TRBV27; clone_size: .; cdr3_aa: CASSLSSNNSPLHF; cdr3_nt: TGTGCCAGCAGTTTATCATCCAATAATTCACCCCTCCACTTT
j_call: TRBJ2-1; d_call: .; v_call: TRBV10-1; clone_size: once; cdr3_aa: CASSYGGDEQFF; cdr3_nt: TGCGCCAGCAGTTATGGAGGGGATGAGCAGTTCTTC
j_call: TRBJ2-1; d_call: .; v_call: TRBV7-9; clone_size: once; cdr3_aa: CASSLEADVKIF; cdr3_nt: TGTGCCAGCAGCTTAGAGGCGGACGTAAAAATCTTC
j_call: TRBJ2-3; d_call: TRBD1; v_call: TRBV6-5; clone_size: .; cdr3_aa: CASSGTGGADTQYF; cdr3_nt: TGTGCCAGCAGCGGGACAGGGGGCGCGGATACGCAGTATTTT
j_call: TRBJ2-1; d_call: .; v_call: TRBV14; clone_size: .; cdr3_aa: CASSLRSLYNEQFF; cdr3_nt: TGTGCCAGCAGCCTACGTTCGCTCTACAATGAGCAGTTCTTC
j_call: TRBJ2-3; d_call: TRBD2; v_call: TRBV4-3; clone_size: .; cdr3_aa: CASSQGLADSTDTQYF; cdr3_nt: TGCGCCAGCAGCCAAGGGCTAGCGGATAGCACAGATACGCAGTATTTT
j_call: TRBJ2-1; d_call: .; v_call: TRBV7-2; clone_size: .; cdr3_aa: CASSLFPHRDNEQFF; cdr3_nt: TGTGCCAGCAGCTTATTCCCCCACAGGGATAATGAGCAGTTCTTC
j_call: TRBJ1-1; d_call: TRBD1; v_call: TRBV27; clone_size: once; cdr3_aa: CASSSGTANTEAFF; cdr3_nt: TGTGCCAGCAGTTCCGGGACAGCGAACACTGAAGCTTTCTTT
j_call: TRBJ2-5; d_call: .; v_call: TRBV11-2; clone_size: .; cdr3_aa: CASSFLGNQETQYF; cdr3_nt: TGTGCCAGCAGCTTCTTGGGGAACCAAGAGACCCAGTACTTC
j_call: TRBJ2-1; d_call: TRBD1; v_call: TRBV5-6; clone_size: .; cdr3_aa: CASSSEDRAYYNEQFF; cdr3_nt: TGTGCCAGCAGCTCAGAGGACAGGGCTTATTACAATGAGCAGTTCTTC
j_call: TRBJ2-7; d_call: TRBD2; v_call: TRBV6-5; clone_size: .; cdr3_aa: CASSYSVGRITYEQYF; cdr3_nt: TGTGCCAGCAGTTACAGTGTCGGGAGGATAACCTACGAGCAGTACTTC
j_call: TRBJ2-5; d_call: .; v_call: TRBV6-5; clone_size: .; cdr3_aa: CASSYSSSQETQYF; cdr3_nt: TGTGCCAGCAGTTACTCGAGCAGTCAAGAGACCCAGTACTTC
j_call: TRBJ2-1; d_call: TRBD2; v_call: TRBV5-6; clone_size: .; cdr3_aa: CASSLGLAGGPYVYNEQFF; cdr3_nt: TGTGCCAGCAGCTTGGGGCTAGCGGGAGGGCCCTACGTCTACAATGAGCAGTTCTTC
j_call: TRBJ2-5; d_call: .; v_call: TRBV4-3; clone_size: .; cdr3_aa: CASSQDAWRAQETQYF; cdr3_nt: TGCGCCAGCAGCCAAGATGCCTGGCGGGCCCAAGAGACCCAGTACTTC
j_call: TRBJ2-1; d_call: TRBD2; v_call: TRBV13; clone_size: .; cdr3_aa: CASSFGLAGDEQFF; cdr3_nt: TGTGCCAGCAGCTTCGGACTAGCGGGAGATGAGCAGTTCTTC
j_call: TRBJ2-7; d_call: TRBD1; v_call: TRBV6-5; clone_size: .; cdr3_aa: CASRTSTGAYEQYF; cdr3_nt: TGTGCCAGCAGAACCTCAACAGGGGCCTACGAGCAGTACTTC
j_call: TRBJ2-7; d_call: .; v_call: TRBV25-1; clone_size: once; cdr3_aa: CASSDPDGSYEQYF; cdr3_nt: TGTGCCAGCAGTGATCCGGACGGCTCCTACGAGCAGTACTTC
j_call: TRBJ2-2; d_call: .; v_call: TRBV9; clone_size: .; cdr3_aa: CASSVSGMVAGKNTGELFF; cdr3_nt: TGTGCCAGCAGCGTTTCAGGGATGGTCGCAGGGAAGAACACCGGGGAGCTGTTTTTT
j_call: TRBJ2-3; d_call: .; v_call: TRBV5-6; clone_size: .; cdr3_aa: CASSLGVRTGSADTQYF; cdr3_nt: TGTGCCAGCAGCTTGGGGGTCCGCACAGGGAGTGCAGATACGCAGTATTTT
j_call: TRBJ2-1; d_call: .; v_call: TRBV5-1; clone_size: .; cdr3_aa: CASSLDSGPYNEQFF; cdr3_nt: TGCGCCAGCAGCTTGGATAGCGGTCCCTACAATGAGCAGTTCTTC
j_call: TRBJ1-1; d_call: .; v_call: TRBV7-9; clone_size: .; cdr3_aa: CASKDTMNTEAFF; cdr3_nt: TGTGCCAGCAAAGACACTATGAACACTGAAGCTTTCTTT
j_call: TRBJ2-7; d_call: TRBD2; v_call: TRBV7-2; clone_size: .; cdr3_aa: CASSFGGRGYEQYF; cdr3_nt: TGTGCCAGCAGCTTTGGCGGGAGGGGGTACGAGCAGTACTTC
j_call: TRBJ2-5; d_call: TRBD2; v_call: TRBV6-1; clone_size: .; cdr3_aa: CAGPSGEETQYF; cdr3_nt: TGTGCCGGGCCTAGCGGGGAAGAGACCCAGTACTTC
j_call: TRBJ2-7; d_call: TRBD2; v_call: TRBV4-1; clone_size: once; cdr3_aa: CASSQESLSGGAYEQYF; cdr3_nt: TGCGCCAGCAGCCAAGAATCCCTTAGCGGGGGGGCCTACGAGCAGTACTTC
j_call: TRBJ2-3; d_call: TRBD2; v_call: TRBV19; clone_size: .; cdr3_aa: CASSPGASGGLITDTQYF; cdr3_nt: TGTGCCAGTAGCCCCGGGGCTAGCGGGGGCCTTATCACAGATACGCAGTATTTT
j_call: TRBJ1-1; d_call: .; v_call: TRBV27; clone_size: few; cdr3_aa: CASSLGRNTEAFF; cdr3_nt: TGTGCCAGCAGTTTAGGCAGGAACACTGAAGCTTTCTTT
j_call: TRBJ2-7; d_call: .; v_call: TRBV27; clone_size: .; cdr3_aa: CASRSWGGYEQYF; cdr3_nt: TGTGCCAGCAGATCATGGGGAGGCTACGAGCAGTACTTC
j_call: TRBJ2-7; d_call: TRBD1; v_call: TRBV18; clone_size: once; cdr3_aa: CASSPIEGAPGEQYF; cdr3_nt: TGTGCCAGCTCACCTATCGAGGGGGCGCCGGGCGAGCAGTACTTC
j_call: TRBJ2-7; d_call: TRBD2; v_call: TRBV5-6; clone_size: .; cdr3_aa: CASSLWAGVSEQYF; cdr3_nt: TGTGCCAGCAGCTTGTGGGCGGGAGTCTCCGAGCAGTACTTC
j_call: TRBJ2-2; d_call: .; v_call: TRBV5-4; clone_size: .; cdr3_aa: CASSPSNTGELFF; cdr3_nt: TGTGCCAGCAGTCCTTCGAACACCGGGGAGCTGTTTTTT
j_call: TRBJ1-1; d_call: TRBD1; v_call: TRBV11-2; clone_size: .; cdr3_aa: CASSLGDRDQNTEAFF; cdr3_nt: TGTGCCAGCAGCTTAGGGGACAGGGATCAGAACACTGAAGCTTTCTTT
j_call: TRBJ2-3; d_call: .; v_call: TRBV2; clone_size: .; cdr3_aa: CASTSVGGTDTQYF; cdr3_nt: TGTGCCAGCACGTCCGTCGGGGGCACAGATACGCAGTATTTT
j_call: TRBJ2-7; d_call: .; v_call: TRBV4-1; clone_size: .; cdr3_aa: CASSQGVGGSYEQYF; cdr3_nt: TGCGCCAGCAGCCAAGGCGTAGGGGGCTCCTACGAGCAGTACTTC
j_call: TRBJ1-1; d_call: TRBD1; v_call: TRBV28; clone_size: .; cdr3_aa: CASSYGTGMNTEAFF; cdr3_nt: TGTGCCAGCAGTTATGGGACAGGGATGAACACTGAAGCTTTCTTT
j_call: TRBJ2-1; d_call: .; v_call: TRBV7-9; clone_size: .; cdr3_aa: CASSLEHEQFF; cdr3_nt: TGTGCCAGCAGCTTAGAACACGAGCAGTTCTTC
j_call: TRBJ2-7; d_call: .; v_call: TRBV5-4; clone_size: .; cdr3_aa: CASSFGGAEQYF; cdr3_nt: TGTGCCAGCAGCTTCGGAGGCGCCGAGCAGTACTTC
j_call: TRBJ2-2; d_call: .; v_call: TRBV6-4; clone_size: once; cdr3_aa: CASSDSVSTGELFF; cdr3_nt: TGTGCCAGTTCTGACAGCGTGTCGACCGGGGAGCTGTTTTTT
j_call: TRBJ2-2; d_call: .; v_call: TRBV5-4; clone_size: .; cdr3_aa: CASSPGGGEVLFF; cdr3_nt: TGTGCCAGCAGCCCCGGGGGTGGTGAGGTCCTGTTTTTT
j_call: TRBJ1-1; d_call: .; v_call: TRBV6-6; clone_size: .; cdr3_aa: CASSYSSYTEAFF; cdr3_nt: TGTGCCAGCAGTTACTCGTCCTACACTGAAGCTTTCTTT
j_call: TRBJ1-1; d_call: TRBD1; v_call: TRBV7-3; clone_size: .; cdr3_aa: CASSLGGSTEAFF; cdr3_nt: TGTGCCAGCAGCCTAGGGGGCTCAACTGAAGCTTTCTTT
j_call: TRBJ2-5; d_call: TRBD2; v_call: TRBV13; clone_size: .; cdr3_aa: CASRQAGGQETQYF; cdr3_nt: TGTGCCAGCAGACAAGCGGGGGGGCAAGAGACCCAGTACTTC
j_call: TRBJ2-5; d_call: TRBD1; v_call: TRBV15; clone_size: once; cdr3_aa: CATSRGGTGQETQYF; cdr3_nt: TGTGCCACCAGCAGAGGAGGGACAGGCCAAGAGACCCAGTACTTC
j_call: TRBJ2-5; d_call: .; v_call: TRBV29-1; clone_size: .; cdr3_aa: CSSYGRERETQYF; cdr3_nt: TGCAGCTCATACGGTAGGGAGAGAGAGACCCAGTACTTC
j_call: TRBJ2-6; d_call: .; v_call: TRBV6-5; clone_size: .; cdr3_aa: CASSYWSSGANVLTF; cdr3_nt: TGTGCCAGCAGTTATTGGAGCTCTGGGGCCAACGTCCTGACTTTC
j_call: TRBJ1-2; d_call: .; v_call: TRBV13; clone_size: few; cdr3_aa: CASTRSREDYGYTF; cdr3_nt: TGTGCCAGCACCCGGTCCAGGGAGGACTATGGCTACACCTTC
j_call: TRBJ1-2; d_call: .; v_call: TRBV6-1; clone_size: .; cdr3_aa: CASSDIPPAPYGYTF; cdr3_nt: TGTGCCAGCAGTGATATTCCGCCTGCCCCCTATGGCTACACCTTC
j_call: TRBJ2-2; d_call: TRBD2; v_call: TRBV6-1; clone_size: .; cdr3_aa: CASSAYRGLAGSSTGELFF; cdr3_nt: TGTGCCAGCAGTGCCTACAGAGGACTAGCGGGATCCTCCACCGGGGAGCTGTTTTTT
j_call: TRBJ2-7; d_call: TRBD1; v_call: TRBV5-6; clone_size: .; cdr3_aa: CASSSAGTGSYEQYF; cdr3_nt: TGTGCCAGCAGCTCGGCCGGGACAGGGTCCTACGAGCAGTACTTC
j_call: TRBJ1-2; d_call: TRBD1; v_call: TRBV6-5; clone_size: .; cdr3_aa: CASSYTGTGEGYTF; cdr3_nt: TGTGCCAGCAGTTACACCGGGACAGGGGAAGGCTACACCTTC
j_call: TRBJ1-2; d_call: .; v_call: TRBV4-1; clone_size: .; cdr3_aa: CASSQDRGSYGYTF; cdr3_nt: TGCGCCAGCAGCCAAGATAGGGGCTCCTATGGCTACACCTTC
j_call: TRBJ1-3; d_call: TRBD1; v_call: TRBV19; clone_size: .; cdr3_aa: CASSIDRGSSGNTIYF; cdr3_nt: TGTGCCAGTAGTATCGACAGGGGAAGCTCTGGAAACACCATATATTTT